Each of the 5 T cell receptor beta chains below was sequenced from the same sample in a study of identical twins (dated by TCRdb to 2016 to 2018). Library creation used 5' RACE. Sequenced using an Illumina HiSeq 2000. The public reads were quality trimmed at Q25 with fastp and then assembled into clones with MiXCR by TCRdb, keeping productive beta chains. Entries that share a CDR3 protein sequence are merged under the most common genes and DNA. In this sample the table shows 690,000 or so distinct CDR3 sequences, roughly 6.2% of which occur a single time. Together, the top ten hold approximately 2% of the sample. Sequencing was carried out using naive T cells sorted from blood. The cell subset or site label of this sample denotes: cells isolated with a human naive T-cell isolation kit. The receptors come from a man younger than 35 in good health.

This rearrangement joins TRBV7-2 to TRBJ2-5; D is undetermined. Germline values: CDR1 SGHTA, CDR2 FQGNSA. Trimming removed 0 bases from V and 5 bases from J, with 10 bases in between. This CDR3 region has 14 residues. DNA of the CDR3: TGTGCCAGCAGCTTAGCGTGGGTGGGGGAGACCCAGTACTTC. As protein: CASSLAWVGETQYF.

The chain recombines TRBV28 with TRBJ2-7, with no clear D. CDR3 length equals 17 residues. V was shortened by 1 base and J by 5 bases, with 21 bases between the two germline ends. Germline V gene data show CDR1 as MDHEN and CDR2 as SYDVKM. CDR3 amino acids: CASSLFAVRQSIHEQYV. The CDR3 DNA follows: TGTGCCAGCAGTTTATTTGCGGTGCGTCAGAGCATCCACGAGCAGTACGTC.

This clonotype was seen ten or more times. The chain uses TRBV7-2 and TRBJ2-1; 14 bases agree with TRBD2. Per the germline V gene, CDR1 is SGHTA and CDR2 is FQGNSA. The CDR3 extends over 16 amino acids. V lost 4 bases, J lost 8 bases, and 7 bases stayed unmatched. The CDR3 here is CASSSRTSGRIDEQFF. The CDR3 bases are TGTGCCAGCAGCTCCCGGACTAGCGGGAGGATAGATGAGCAGTTCTTC.

The table lists this clonotype with a few counts. This rearrangement joins TRBV7-8 to TRBJ2-3; a weak D match, TRBD1 (6 bases). The germline V gene has CDR1 SGHVS and CDR2 FQNEAQ. This CDR3 has 15 amino acids. The V and J ends lost 4 bases and 0 bases respectively, with 11 bases between them. The CDR3 region has the DNA TGTGCCAGCAGCTCCAGGGACATAAGCACAGATACGCAGTATTTT. This translates into CASSSRDISTDTQYF.

This clonotype came up many times. CDR3 sequence reads: CASSGTGGSGELFF. The CDR3 DNA is TGTGCCAGCAGTGGGACAGGGGGGAGCGGGGAGCTGTTTTTT. This sequence joins TRBV12-3 or TRBV12-4 and TRBJ2-2, with 11 bases that match TRBD1. The CDR3 is 14 residues long. V was pared by 5 bases and J by 7 bases, with 3 bases of the junction left unmatched.